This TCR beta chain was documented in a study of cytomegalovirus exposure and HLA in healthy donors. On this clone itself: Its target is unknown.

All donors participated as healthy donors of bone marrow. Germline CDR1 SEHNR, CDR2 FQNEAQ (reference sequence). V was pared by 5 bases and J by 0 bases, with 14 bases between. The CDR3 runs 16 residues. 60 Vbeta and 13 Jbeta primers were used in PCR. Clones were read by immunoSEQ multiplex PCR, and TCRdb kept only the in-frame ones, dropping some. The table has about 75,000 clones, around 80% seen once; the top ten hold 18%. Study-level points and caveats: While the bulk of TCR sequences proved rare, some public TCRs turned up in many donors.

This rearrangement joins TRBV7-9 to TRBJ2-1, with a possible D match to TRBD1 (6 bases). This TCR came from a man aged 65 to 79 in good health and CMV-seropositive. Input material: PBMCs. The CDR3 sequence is CASSPGQTSSYNEQFF. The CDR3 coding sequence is TGTGCCAGCAGCCCCGGACAGACGAGCTCCTACAATGAGCAGTTCTTC. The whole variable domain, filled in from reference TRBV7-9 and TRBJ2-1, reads DTGVSQNPRHKITKRGQNVTFRCDPISEHNRLYWYRQTLGQGPEFLTYFQNEAQLEKSRLLSDRFSAERPKGSFSTLEIQRTEQGDSAMYLCASSPGQTSSYNEQFFGPGTRLTVL.